One sample yielded the 2 T cell receptor beta chains listed below, sequenced in a study of pediatric ulcerative colitis. The repertoire was sequenced with immunoSEQ multiplex PCR; TCRdb's copy has only in-frame clones and lacks some. In the table there are 30,000 to 45,000 clones, less than 90% of which are singletons. The sequenced sample consisted of blood. Source of these receptors: a girl aged 5-17 years with moderate ulcerative colitis.

The rearrangement joins TRBV9 to TRBJ1-2, with D possibly matching TRBD1 (6 bases). Trimming cost V 3 bases and J 3 bases, with 21 bases left between them. The CDR3 is 17 amino acids. Germline lookup yields CDR1 SGDLS and CDR2 YYNGEE. As DNA, the CDR3 is TGTGCCAGCAGCGCGCAATCAGGGGTCGGCTTACACTATGGCTACACCTTC. Protein product: CASSAQSGVGLHYGYTF.

This clone was observed a few times. The chain carries TRBV9 and TRBJ1-2; 7 nucleotides line up with TRBD1. Germline CDR1 reads SGDLS; CDR2 reads YYNGEE. V shed 4 bases and J 8 bases; nucleotides not matched to a gene: 14. The CDR3 extends over 15 amino acids. DNA of the CDR3: TGTGCCAGCAGCCCACGACAGGGTCTGTCGTCGGGCTACACCTTC. Translated, it gives CASSPRQGLSSGYTF.